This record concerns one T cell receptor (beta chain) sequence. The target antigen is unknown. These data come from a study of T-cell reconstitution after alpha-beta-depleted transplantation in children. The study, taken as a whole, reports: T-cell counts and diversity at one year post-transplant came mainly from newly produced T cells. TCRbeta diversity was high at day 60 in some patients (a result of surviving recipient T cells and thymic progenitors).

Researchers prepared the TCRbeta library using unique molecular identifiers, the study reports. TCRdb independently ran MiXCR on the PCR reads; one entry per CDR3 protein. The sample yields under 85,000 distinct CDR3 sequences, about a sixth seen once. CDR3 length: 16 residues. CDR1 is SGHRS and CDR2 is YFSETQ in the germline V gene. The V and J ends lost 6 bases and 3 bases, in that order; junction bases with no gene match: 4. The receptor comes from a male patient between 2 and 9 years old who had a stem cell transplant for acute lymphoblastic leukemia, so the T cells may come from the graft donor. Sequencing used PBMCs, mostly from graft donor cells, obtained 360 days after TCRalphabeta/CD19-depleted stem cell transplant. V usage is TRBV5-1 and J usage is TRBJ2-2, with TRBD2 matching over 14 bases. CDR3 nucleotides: TGCGCCAGCAAGACTAGCGGGAGGGCCGACACCGGGGAGCTGTTTTTT. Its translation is CASKTSGRADTGELFF.